The 18 T cell receptor beta chains below come from one sample, sequenced in a study of neurological immune-mediated disorders. TCRdb passed the 5' RACE reads through MiXCR, listing each CDR3 protein once. Among about 46,000 distinct CDR3 sequences listed, around 3.3% were seen once. The source material was PBMCs. These TCRs come from a woman aged 50 to 65 with multiple sclerosis.

This clonotype appeared many times. The rearrangement links TRBV20-1 to TRBJ2-3, with TRBD2 matching over 9 bases. Germline V gene lookup returns CDR1 DFQATT and CDR2 SNEGSKA (reference sequence). The V gene end was trimmed by 5 bases and the J gene end by 1 base; junction bases not matched to a gene: 16. CDR3 size: 18 residues. In nucleotides, the CDR3 is TGCAGTGCTTTCGGTGGTAGCGGGAGAAGATGGGGCACAGATACGCAGTATTTT. This translates into CSAFGGSGRRWGTDTQYF.

The table lists this clonotype with many counts. The chain is built from TRBV20-1 and TRBJ2-3; D is uncertain. Germline-derived CDR1 and CDR2 are DFQATT and SNEGSKA (reference sequence). The CDR3 extends over 11 amino acids. The V end was cut by 5 bases, the J end by 2 bases, with 5 bases between. In nucleotides, the CDR3 is TGCAGTGCTCCCGTCACAGATACGCAGTATTTT. Residues: CSAPVTDTQYF.

This clonotype has a count of ten or more. The chain has TRBV7-2 and TRBJ1-3; the match to TRBD1 covers 9 bases. Germline lookup yields CDR1 SGHTA and CDR2 FQGNSA. The length of the CDR3 is 17 residues. Trimming at V came to 5 bases and at J to 5 bases, leaving 13 bases not matched to a gene. CDR3 DNA sequence: TGTGCCAGCAGCCACATTTTGTCGGGACAGGGTCGAAACACCATATATTTT. Protein product: CASSHILSGQGRNTIYF.

This clonotype was seen repeatedly, ten times or more. V and J are TRBV21-1 and TRBJ2-7. TRBV21-1 is termed a pseudogene. The CDR3 extends over 13 amino acids. The CDR3, as DNA: TGTGCCAGCAGCGTGGGAATCGTCGACGAGCAGTACGTC. It specifies CASSVGIVDEQYV.

This clonotype ranks as medium-sized. The chain carries TRBV12-3 or TRBV12-4 and TRBJ2-7; D is uncertain. The V gene lost 7 bases and the J gene lost 1 base, with 14 bases spanning the gap. The CDR3 length is 14 residues. CDR3 sequence (DNA): TGTGCCAGCACCCCCCGAGAAGATTCCTACGAGCAGTACTTC. This gives the protein CASTPREDSYEQYF.

The sample holds many counts of this clonotype. Here the CDR3 reads CSARKQGNTDTQYF. For the CDR3, the DNA is TGCAGTGCTAGGAAACAGGGAAACACAGATACGCAGTATTTT. The rearrangement uses TRBV20-1 and TRBJ2-3; D may be TRBD1 (6 bases). This CDR3 region has 14 residues. Germline V CDR1 and CDR2: DFQATT, SNEGSKA (reference sequence). V was clipped by 3 bases and J by 2 bases, with 12 bases between them.

This clonotype was recorded at least ten times. The CDR3 sequence is CASTGYANEKLFF. For the CDR3, the DNA is TGTGCCAGCACGGGGTACGCTAATGAAAAACTGTTTTTT. The J gene is TRBJ1-4, the V gene TRBV28; D remains unclear. The CDR3 spans 13 residues. Germline values: CDR1 MDHEN, CDR2 SYDVKM. Between the trimmed V and J ends, which lost 7 bases and 3 bases, there was a span of 9 bases.

The sample holds many counts of this clonotype. The chain recombines TRBV10-3 with TRBJ1-1; TRBD1 is a possible D gene (6 bases). This CDR3 has 16 residues. Germline V gene data show CDR1 as ENHRY and CDR2 as SYGVKD. Trimming shortened V by 2 bases and J by 0 bases, and 13 bases separated the two germline ends. The CDR3 protein is CAISEGGPSMNTEAFF. The CDR3 DNA is TGTGCCATCAGTGAGGGGGGCCCCAGTATGAACACTGAAGCTTTCTTT.

This clonotype has a count of ten or more. The chain recombines TRBV20-1 with TRBJ2-1, with 13 nucleotides matching TRBD2. With V trimmed by 5 bases and J by 4 bases, 14 bases remained unmatched. This CDR3 is built from 18 residues. Germline CDR1 and CDR2: DFQATT and SNEGSKA (reference sequence). CDR3 DNA sequence: TGCAGTGCTCTAGAACCAGGACTAGCGGGAGTGGGATACAATGAGCAGTTCTTC. Translated, it gives CSALEPGLAGVGYNEQFF.

This chain links TRBV5-6 with TRBJ2-3; no firm D call. V lost 4 bases to trimming and J lost 8 bases, with 8 bases between them. Germline CDR1 SGHDT, CDR2 YYEEEE. The CDR3 consists of 11 residues. The CDR3 DNA reads TGTGCCAGCAGCAGCCGGTCTACGCAGTATTTT. Amino acid sequence: CASSSRSTQYF.

This clonotype was counted ten times or more. This chain uses TRBV6-5 with TRBJ1-2; 7 bases are shared with TRBD1. The germline CDR1 and CDR2 sequences are MNHEY and SVGAGI. Trimming at V came to 2 bases and at J to 4 bases, leaving 7 bases not matched to a gene. The CDR3 is made up of 15 amino acids. As DNA, the CDR3 is TGTGCCAGCAGTTACCTACAGGGGTACACCTATGGCTACACCTTC. As protein: CASSYLQGYTYGYTF.

This clonotype came up many times. CDR3 in amino acids: CSARVHRDSGQPQHF. The DNA of the CDR3 is TGCAGTGCTAGAGTTCATAGGGATAGTGGTCAGCCCCAGCATTTT. The chain is built from TRBV20-1 and TRBJ1-5; D call uncertain. The CDR3 has 15 residues. With 1 base removed from V and 6 bases from J, the gap between germline ends came to 16 bases. Germline CDR1 and CDR2: DFQATT and SNEGSKA (reference sequence).

This clonotype showed up many times. The rearrangement uses TRBV7-9 and TRBJ2-3; possible D gene TRBD1, 5 bases. Trimming took off 5 bases at V and 3 bases at J, with 15 bases between the two ends. The CDR3 totals 15 residues. Germline CDR1 SEHNR, CDR2 FQNEAQ (reference sequence). CDR3: CASSARRGVTDTQYF. CDR3 nucleotide sequence: TGTGCCAGCAGCGCCCGAAGGGGTGTTACAGATACGCAGTATTTT.

This clonotype occurred many times. The chain joins TRBV27 to TRBJ2-3; 7 nucleotides match TRBD2. Germline loops: CDR1 MNHEY, CDR2 SMNVEV (reference sequence). V lost 5 bases and J lost 0; bases outside the gene matches: 5. This CDR3 spans 15 amino acids. The chain's CDR3 is CASSASSGSTDTQYF. The CDR3 DNA follows: TGTGCCAGCAGTGCTTCTAGCGGAAGCACAGATACGCAGTATTTT.

There are many counts of this clonotype. This sequence joins TRBV12-3 or TRBV12-4 and TRBJ2-7, with D unclear. This CDR3 contains 11 residues. V was cut by 5 bases and J by 3 bases, with 5 bases left in between. The DNA of the CDR3 is TGTGCCAGCAGTAACTACTACGAGCAGTACTTC. Its protein is CASSNYYEQYF.

There are many counts of this clonotype. J is TRBJ2-7 and V is TRBV20-1; D uncertain. V lost 0 bases, J lost 2 bases, and 11 bases lay in between. This CDR3 region has 14 residues. Looked up from germline, CDR1 is DFQATT and CDR2 is SNEGSKA (reference sequence). The CDR3 bases are TGCAGTGCTAGAGACGATGGACGTACCTACGAGCAGTACTTC. It translates to CSARDDGRTYEQYF.

This clonotype was seen repeatedly, ten times or more. The chain is built from TRBV20-1 and TRBJ2-5, with TRBD1 identical over 8 bases. This CDR3 contains 16 residues. V was pared by 0 bases and J by 4 bases, with 10 bases of the junction left unmatched. Germline V gene data show CDR1 as DFQATT and CDR2 as SNEGSKA (reference sequence). In DNA, the CDR3 is TGCAGTGCTAGAGACCACCCCGGACAGGGAAGAGAGACCCAGTACTTC. Its translation is CSARDHPGQGRETQYF.

This clonotype was counted ten times or more. The chain joins TRBV9 to TRBJ2-6; D gene unclear. The V end lost 0 bases, the J end lost 0 bases, and 4 bases lay between the germline ends. This CDR3 comprises 15 residues. Germline V gene lookup returns CDR1 SGDLS and CDR2 YYNGEE. The CDR3 DNA reads TGTGCCAGCAGCGTAGTCGGCTCTGGGGCCAACGTCCTGACTTTC. Its translation: CASSVVGSGANVLTF.